The present T cell receptor beta chain was sequenced within a study of T cell responses to AZD1222 COVID-19 vaccine. Findings of the study overall: White British people made up most donors, females outnumbered males, and clonal diversity was possibly underestimated. Among vaccine-associated CD4 TCRs, coverage spanned spike, with dominance at 160-218 and 743-854.

Some clones are missing from TCRdb's copy, which holds only in-frame ones; the method was immunoSEQ multiplex PCR. The table records under 95,000 clones, roughly 85% of them present only once. Germline V gives CDR1 SGHNT, CDR2 YYREEE (reference sequence). The V end lost 4 bases, the J end lost 0 bases, and 12 bases lay between the germline ends. The CDR3 runs to 15 residues. Details on this clone: Its antigen is as yet unknown.

This receptor was identified in an adult who received the AZD1222 COVID-19 vaccine. Sequencing used peripheral blood, obtained 28 days after the second AZD1222 dose. The V call is TRBV5-4, the J call TRBJ2-3; TRBD1 is a possible D gene (6 bases). CDR3 sequence: CASSGDILSTDTQYF. The CDR3, as DNA: TGTGCCAGCAGCGGGGACATTCTTAGCACAGATACGCAGTATTTT.